The rows below give T cell receptor beta chains drawn from one sample of a study of blood T cell repertoires in COVID-19. Using immunoSEQ multiplex PCR, the repertoire was profiled, and TCRdb retains in-frame clones only, with some absent. The sample shows about 69,000 clones, approximately 75% of them seen only once. Sequencing input: peripheral blood. The receptor set was obtained from a human donor in a cohort sampled during active COVID-19. The CDR3 runs from the conserved cysteine through the conserved F or W. A D gene is named only where the DNA matches it firmly. The size entry is marked missing in some rows and otherwise reads once, few, many or a size class.

J,size,V,length,D,CDR3,DNA
TRBJ1-1,-,TRBV30,13,-,CAWSVQGNTEAFF,TGTGCCTGGAGTGTGCAGGGCAACACTGAAGCTTTCTTT
TRBJ1-3,-,TRBV6-1,15,-,CASSLDSASGNTIYF,TGTGCCAGCAGCCTAGACAGCGCCTCTGGAAACACCATATATTTT
TRBJ2-3,-,TRBV29-1,15,TRBD2,CSVVSGSTSTDTQYF,TGCAGCGTTGTAAGCGGGAGCACTAGCACAGATACGCAGTATTTT
TRBJ2-7,-,TRBV24-1,15,TRBD1,CATSDPYRGANEQYF,TGTGCCACCAGTGATCCCTACAGGGGGGCAAACGAGCAGTACTTC
TRBJ1-5,few,TRBV2,15,TRBD1,CASSPYDRGDQPQHF,TGTGCCAGCAGCCCCTACGACAGGGGTGATCAGCCCCAGCATTTT
TRBJ2-2,few,TRBV5-1,16,TRBD2,CASSALAGSNTGELFF,TGCGCCAGCAGCGCACTAGCGGGTTCGAACACCGGGGAGCTGTTTTTT
TRBJ2-1,-,TRBV28,15,-,CASSSAEGRYNEQFF,TGTGCCAGCAGTTCCGCGGAGGGCCGCTACAATGAGCAGTTCTTC
TRBJ2-7,-,TRBV5-4,13,TRBD1,CATTGTGTFEQYF,TGTGCCACCACCGGGACAGGGACCTTCGAGCAGTACTTC
TRBJ1-1,-,TRBV12-3/TRBV12-4,12,-,CASSLPGTEAFF,TGTGCCAGCAGTTTGCCAGGGACTGAAGCTTTCTTT
TRBJ1-1,-,TRBV6-6,16,-,CASSYIGPTGDTEAFF,TGTGCCAGCAGTTACATCGGGCCCACCGGGGACACTGAAGCTTTCTTT
TRBJ2-2,-,TRBV27,14,-,CASTATGSTGELFF,TGTGCCAGCACCGCAACAGGTTCCACCGGGGAGCTGTTTTTT
TRBJ2-7,-,TRBV28,13,-,CASQTDRPYEQYF,TGTGCCAGCCAAACAGACAGACCCTACGAGCAGTACTTC
TRBJ1-2,-,TRBV2,17,TRBD1,CASSEEGQGAIRNGYTF,TGTGCCAGCAGTGAAGAGGGACAGGGGGCGATTAGAAATGGCTACACCTTC
TRBJ1-5,-,TRBV2,14,-,CASTPGQVGQPQHF,TGTGCCAGTACTCCGGGACAAGTAGGTCAGCCCCAGCATTTT
TRBJ2-6,-,TRBV28,13,-,CANQKAGANVLTF,TGTGCCAACCAAAAAGCAGGGGCCAACGTCCTGACTTTC
TRBJ2-4,-,TRBV19,18,TRBD2,CASSIPGTSGGGRNIQYF,TGTGCCAGTAGTATACCCGGGACTAGCGGGGGAGGGAGAAACATTCAGTACTTC
TRBJ2-7,-,TRBV30,14,-,CASDTEHALYEQYF,TGTGCCTCCGATACGGAGCATGCATTATACGAGCAGTACTTC
TRBJ2-2,-,TRBV2,15,-,CATGGGGGSTGELFF,TGTGCCACCGGGGGTGGTGGCGGAAGCACCGGGGAGCTGTTTTTT
TRBJ1-1,once,TRBV6-2/TRBV6-3,13,-,CASSYEAGTEAFF,TGTGCCAGCAGTTACGAAGCGGGCACTGAAGCTTTCTTT
TRBJ2-7,-,TRBV28,15,TRBD2,CASWTSGVGSYEQYF,TGTGCCAGCTGGACTAGCGGCGTCGGGTCCTACGAGCAGTACTTC
TRBJ1-2,-,TRBV2,13,-,CASNGLGVGGYTF,TGTGCCAGCAATGGGCTGGGAGTTGGTGGCTACACCTTC
TRBJ1-5,few,TRBV10-3,14,-,CAISPRDSNQPQHF,TGTGCCATCAGCCCCAGGGATAGCAATCAGCCCCAGCATTTT
TRBJ2-4,-,TRBV7-9,14,-,CASSLAAAGNIQYF,TGTGCCAGCAGCTTAGCGGCGGCGGGAAACATTCAGTACTTC
TRBJ2-1,once,TRBV19,18,TRBD2,CASSIDLSGLAGHNEQFF,TGTGCCAGTAGTATAGATCTATCGGGACTAGCGGGACACAATGAGCAGTTCTTC
TRBJ1-4,-,TRBV7-8,18,TRBD1,CASSLRGGAGQGPEKLFF,TGTGCCAGCAGCCTAAGGGGGGGAGCTGGACAGGGCCCTGAAAAACTGTTTTTT
TRBJ1-2,-,TRBV14,16,TRBD1,CASSQDKGQGNYGYTF,TGTGCCAGCAGCCAAGACAAGGGACAGGGAAACTATGGCTACACCTTC
TRBJ1-1,-,TRBV10-3,13,-,CAIRRGANTEAFF,TGTGCCATCAGGCGGGGGGCGAACACTGAAGCTTTCTTT
TRBJ2-3,-,TRBV25-1,16,TRBD2,CASSETSGVGTDTQYF,TGTGCCAGCAGTGAAACTAGCGGGGTGGGCACAGATACGCAGTATTTT
TRBJ2-7,-,TRBV24-1,15,TRBD2,CATSDSGRGAYEQYF,TGTGCCACCAGTGACTCCGGGAGGGGAGCCTACGAGCAGTACTTC
TRBJ2-5,-,TRBV11-2,12,-,CASSLQGQTQYF,TGTGCCAGCAGCTTACAGGGCCAGACCCAGTACTTC
TRBJ2-1,-,TRBV5-4,15,TRBD2,CASSLTSGAYNEQFF,TGTGCCAGCAGCTTGACTAGCGGGGCCTACAATGAGCAGTTCTTC
TRBJ2-2,few,TRBV9,15,TRBD2,CASSPGTSHTGELFF,TGTGCCAGCAGCCCCGGGACTAGCCACACCGGGGAGCTGTTTTTT
TRBJ1-1,-,TRBV5-1,14,-,CASRLDTGNTEAFF,TGCGCCAGCAGATTAGACACTGGGAACACTGAAGCTTTCTTT
TRBJ2-7,-,TRBV2,13,TRBD2,CASRLAPWGEQYF,TGTGCCAGCCGACTAGCTCCATGGGGCGAGCAGTACTTC
TRBJ2-7,-,TRBV7-8,17,-,CASTIFPPQRRVYEQYF,TGTGCCAGCACCATCTTTCCCCCCCAGAGGAGAGTCTACGAGCAGTACTTC
TRBJ2-7,-,TRBV5-4,18,TRBD2,CASSAGTSGGHNPYEQYF,TGTGCCAGCAGCGCCGGGACTAGCGGGGGCCACAATCCCTACGAGCAGTACTTC
TRBJ2-1,-,TRBV7-9,16,-,CASSSLGGAPYNEQFF,TGTGCCAGCAGCTCCCTAGGGGGTGCCCCCTACAATGAGCAGTTCTTC
TRBJ1-4,-,TRBV7-4,14,-,CASSLSRLAGKLFF,TGTGCCAGCAGCTTATCGAGGTTGGCAGGGAAACTGTTTTTT
TRBJ2-2,-,TRBV2,16,-,CASSGRSGILAGELFF,TGTGCCAGCAGTGGTCGGTCAGGAATTTTGGCCGGGGAGCTGTTTTTT
TRBJ2-2,-,TRBV27,15,-,CASRVQGANTGELFF,TGTGCCAGCAGGGTACAGGGCGCGAACACCGGGGAGCTGTTTTTT
TRBJ2-5,-,TRBV7-2,15,-,CASSSYSGPQGTQYF,TGTGCCAGCAGCTCTTATAGCGGCCCCCAGGGGACCCAGTACTTC
TRBJ1-2,-,TRBV6-1,14,-,CASSEVGTMGGYTF,TGTGCCAGCAGTGAAGTTGGGACAATGGGCGGCTACACCTTC
TRBJ2-5,-,TRBV9,19,-,CASSVGLTGVSGIQETQYF,TGTGCCAGCAGCGTAGGATTAACAGGGGTTAGCGGGATACAAGAGACCCAGTACTTC
TRBJ2-1,-,TRBV7-9,14,TRBD2,CASSSQREEGEQFF,TGTGCCAGCAGCTCCCAGCGGGAGGAAGGTGAGCAGTTCTTC
TRBJ2-7,-,TRBV7-2,14,-,CASSPPRDTYEQYF,TGTGCCAGCAGCCCCCCCCGGGACACCTACGAGCAGTACTTC
TRBJ2-2,once,TRBV19,16,TRBD2,CASSMTAGAIAGELFF,TGTGCCAGTAGTATGACAGCGGGAGCGATTGCCGGGGAGCTGTTTTTT
TRBJ1-2,few,TRBV4-1,17,TRBD1,CASSPGQGPDLLYGYTF,TGCGCCAGCAGCCCGGGACAGGGGCCCGATCTCCTTTATGGCTACACCTTC
TRBJ2-5,-,TRBV25-1,15,TRBD2,CASSERLAGVETQYF,TGTGCCAGCAGTGAAAGGCTAGCGGGGGTGGAGACCCAGTACTTC